Below are 17 T cell receptor beta chains sequenced from a single sample in a study of tumor and adjacent non-tumor tissue in lung cancer. No cell sorting was done before RNA was extracted from the tissue. More than 3 cm separated this lung sample from the edge of the tumor. The library came from three nested PCR rounds adapted from ARM-PCR protocols. From the multiplex PCR reads, TCRdb called clonotypes with MiXCR, one entry per CDR3 protein. The sample consists of under 75,000 distinct CDR3 sequences, around two thirds of them appearing once. Material for sequencing was distant non-tumor lung tissue. The receptor source for this set is a woman between 45 and 65 years old with non-small cell lung cancer.

The chain is built from TRBV5-1 and TRBJ2-1; 12 nucleotides agree with TRBD1. Unmatched junction bases numbered 6, after V lost 4 bases and J lost 7 bases. The CDR3 loop spans 15 amino acids. Germline assignment: CDR1 SGHRS and CDR2 YFSETQ. The CDR3 DNA reads as TGCGCCAGCAGCATGGGACAGGGGGCCGTGAATGAGCAGTTCTTC. This translates into CASSMGQGAVNEQFF.

This clonotype was detected only a few times. This clone may be a read error of a much larger clone one base away. The rearrangement uses TRBV4-1 and TRBJ2-3; 8 nucleotides align to TRBD2. The germline V gene has CDR1 MGHRA and CDR2 YSYEKL. This CDR3 contains 13 residues. The CDR3 DNA reads as TGCGTCAGCAGCCAAGCGGGGGCAGATACGCAGTATTTT. This translates into CVSSQAGADTQYF.

Details on this clonotype: Just one base apart from a much larger clone, this may be a read error. The CDR3 is CASSLSGGLSEAFF. CDR3 in DNA: TGTGCCAGCAGTTTAAGTGGCGGCCTCAGTGAAGCTTTCTTT. The gene calls are TRBV28 and TRBJ1-1, with unresolved D. The CDR3 runs to 14 residues. Germline V gives CDR1 MDHEN, CDR2 SYDVKM. Trimming shortened V by 2 bases and J by 7 bases, and 14 bases separated the two germline ends.

This clonotype occurred many times. The chain uses TRBV20-1 and TRBJ2-5; D gene unclear. From germline, CDR1 is DFQATT and CDR2 SNEGSKA (reference sequence). V lost 4 bases to trimming and J lost 1 base, with 7 bases between them. CDR3 length: 12 residues. In DNA, the CDR3 is TGCAGTGCTACGCAGTCCCAAGAGACCCAGTACTTC. Its protein is CSATQSQETQYF.

As for this clonotype: It may be a read error: a sequence one base away is much more abundant. The rearrangement uses TRBV20-1 and TRBJ2-7, with TRBD2 as a possible D gene (6 bases). CDR1 DFQATT and CDR2 SNEGSKA come from the germline V gene (reference sequence). V was clipped by 8 bases and J by 4 bases, with 24 bases between them. This CDR3 spans 15 amino acids. For the CDR3, the DNA is TGCAGTACCGACCCTAGCGCGGATATGATGTACGAGCAGTACTTC. Its protein product is CSTDPSADMMYEQYF.

The J gene is TRBJ2-2, the V gene TRBV11-2; tentatively, D is TRBD2 (6 bases). The CDR3 is 18 amino acids. V dropped 4 bases and J dropped 5 bases, with 23 bases sitting between them. The germline CDR1 and CDR2 sequences are SGHAT and FQNNGV. CDR3 bases: TGTGCCAGCAGCTCCACCGCATACGGGGGAATGAAGACCGGGGAGCTGTTTTTT. It is translated as CASSSTAYGGMKTGELFF.

As regards this clonotype: Since no conserved phenylalanine or tryptophan closes the CDR3, a read error is the likely cause. The limits of the CDR3 on the DNA are not certain, so only TCRdb's listed CDR3 is given. The genes are TRBV28 and TRBJ2-5; the table calls TRBD1, which could not be checked here. CDR1 is MDHEN, CDR2 SYDVKM, per germline. With termini counted, the CDR3 has 14 amino acids. This CDR3 reads CASSLNTPGGARYC.

At least ten counts were recorded for this clonotype. V and J are TRBV20-1 and TRBJ2-1; D unclear. Germline-derived CDR1 and CDR2 are DFQATT and SNEGSKA (reference sequence). V lost 4 bases, J lost 9 bases, and 1 base lay in between. The CDR3 covers 8 residues. CDR3 nucleotides: TGCAGTGCTATTGAGCAGTTCTTC. Translating gives CSAIEQFF.

This clonotype occurred a few times. The CDR3 coding sequence is TGTGCCAGCAGCCGGAAACCCCAACTGGGCGGGAGCTCCTACAATGAGCAGTTCTTC. Protein sequence: CASSRKPQLGGSSYNEQFF. V usage is TRBV7-9 and J usage is TRBJ2-1, with 7 bases identical to TRBD2. Germline loops: CDR1 SEHNR, CDR2 FQNEAQ (reference sequence). The CDR3 runs to 19 residues. Trimming cost V 5 bases and J 0 bases; bases outside gene matches: 16. Looking up the rest from reference TRBV7-9 and TRBJ2-1 gives the full variable domain: DTGVSQNPRHKITKRGQNVTFRCDPISEHNRLYWYRQTLGQGPEFLTYFQNEAQLEKSRLLSDRFSAERPKGSFSTLEIQRTEQGDSAMYLCASSRKPQLGGSSYNEQFFGPGTRLTVL.

As to this clonotype: This may stem from a read error, because a much larger clone lies one nucleotide away. V usage is TRBV20-1 and J usage is TRBJ2-1; tentatively, D is TRBD2 (5 bases). Per the germline V gene, CDR1 is DFQATT and CDR2 is SNEGSKA (reference sequence). Trimming took 2 bases from V and 0 from J, leaving 17 bases between them. CDR3 length equals 17 residues. CDR3 DNA sequence: TGCAGTGCTAGACGTGTTCGGGGATTAAGCTCCTACAATGAGCAGTTCTTC. Its translation is CSARRVRGLSSYNEQFF.

The chain couples TRBV4-1 to TRBJ2-3; D is perhaps TRBD1 or TRBD2 (5 bases each). The CDR3 sequence is 15 residues long. Trimming took off 4 bases at V and 1 base at J, with 12 bases between the two ends. Germline V gene sequence: CDR1 MGHRA, CDR2 YSYEKL. CDR3 amino acids: CASSRVVGGTDTQYF. The CDR3 region has the DNA TGCGCCAGCAGCCGTGTCGTGGGGGGCACAGATACGCAGTATTTT.

The sample holds a few counts of this clonotype. The chain couples TRBV30 to TRBJ2-1, with D possibly TRBD1 on 6 matching bases. Germline CDR1 reads GTSNPN; CDR2 reads SVGIG (reference sequence). The CDR3 covers 13 residues. V was pared by 5 bases and J by 2 bases, with 10 bases between. The chain's CDR3 is CAWVQGAYNEQFF. The CDR3 bases are TGTGCCTGGGTACAGGGCGCCTACAATGAGCAGTTCTTC.

A word on this clonotype: Likely a read error: the CDR3 ends without its conserved phenylalanine or tryptophan. The V call is TRBV6-1, the J call TRBJ1-4; D gene uncertain. The CDR3 spans 17 residues. Germline V gives CDR1 MNHNS, CDR2 SASEGT. With 3 bases removed from V and 0 bases from J, the gap between germline ends came to 14 bases. The CDR3 region is CASSETVDTATNEKLFY. CDR3 DNA sequence: TGTGCCAGCAGTGAGACCGTAGATACTGCAACTAATGAAAAACTGTTTTAT.

CDR3 bases: TGTGCCAGCAGAGGGGCCAGCTCCTACGAGCAGTACTTC. Encoded protein: CASRGASSYEQYF. V usage is TRBV25-1 and J usage is TRBJ2-7; the D gene is possibly TRBD1 (5 bases). Trimming shortened V by 6 bases and J by 0 bases, and 9 bases separated the two germline ends. Germline CDR1 MGHDK, CDR2 SYGVNS. The CDR3 length is 13 residues.

A word on this clonotype: Being one base from a much bigger clone, this may be a read error. This likely comes from a read error, as the CDR3 has no conserved phenylalanine or tryptophan at its end. This chain uses TRBV7-9 with TRBJ2-3; no clear D gene. V was trimmed by 1 base and J by 4 bases, leaving 3 bases between them. The germline gives CDR1 SEHNR, CDR2 FQNEAQ (reference sequence). CDR3 length: 12 residues. The CDR3 loop is CASSLVADTQYL. CDR3 DNA sequence: TGTGCCAGCAGCTTAGTCGCAGATACGCAGTATTTG.

As concerns this clonotype: Just one base apart from a much larger clone, this may be a read error. V usage is TRBV6-1 and J usage is TRBJ2-3; 8 positions match TRBD2. V shed 1 base and J 4 bases; nucleotides not matched to a gene: 4. CDR1 MNHNS and CDR2 SASEGT come from the germline V gene. CDR3 length: 15 amino acids. The CDR3 reads CASSEETGGPDTQYF. The CDR3 nucleotides read TGTGCCAGCAGTGAAGAAACGGGAGGGCCAGATACGCAGTATTTT.

Concerning this clonotype itself: No conserved phenylalanine or tryptophan is present at the end of the CDR3, so a read error is the likely explanation. The gene calls are TRBV10-3 and TRBJ2-3, with 8 bases that match TRBD2. The CDR3 is 17 amino acids. Germline lookup yields CDR1 ENHRY and CDR2 SYGVKD. The CDR3 sequence is CAISESPELAATDTQYL. The CDR3 DNA sequence: TGTGCCATCAGTGAGTCCCCGGAACTAGCGGCCACAGACACGCAGTATTTA.